A single TCR beta chain is shown here with its context. This sample is part of a study of T cells after somatic rescue of genetic block. The CDR3 covers 14 residues. Germline V lookup: CDR1 MNHEY, CDR2 SMNVEV (reference sequence). V shed 8 bases, J shed 7 bases, and the junction held 10 bases outside the gene matches. Profiled with immunoSEQ multiplex PCR; TCRdb holds only in-frame clones, not every one. The table records 14,000 to 15,000 clones, 71% of them present only once. Input material: peripheral blood mononuclear cells (PBMCs). The clonotype originates from a man aged 18 to 30. This chain joins TRBV27 and TRBJ1-3; 8 bases fit TRBD1. CDR3 bases: TGTGCCAGCCGACCGACAGGGGTAGGGAACACCATATATTTT. Translation gives CASRPTGVGNTIYF.